The text below deals with one TCR beta chain. The antigen remains undetermined. The junction had 5 bases not matched to a gene; V was cut back by 1 base and J by 1 base. Germline V gene data show CDR1 as SGHTA and CDR2 as FQGTGA. The CDR3 covers 17 residues. MiXCR was run by TCRdb on the 5' RACE reads, yielding one entry per CDR3 protein. Among nearly 110,000 distinct CDR3 sequences listed, approximately 14% were seen once. This entry comes from a study of T-cell memory formation after mild COVID-19. Across the study: TCR clusters largely stayed donor specific.

Points from the study as a whole: Clones which contracted sat mainly in CM and EM if CD4+, and in EMRA if CD8+. Researchers found some responding clones in pre-infection memory, a sign that cross-reactive memory joined.

This receptor was obtained from a man younger than 35 who had mild COVID-19 (a few samples of this study predate the infection). Cell type and time point are not known. What was sequenced was PBMCs or a T cell subset sorted from them (not recorded which). The V gene is TRBV7-3, the J gene TRBJ2-2; the match to TRBD2 covers 8 bases. CDR3: CASSLNLAGLNTGELFF. CDR3 DNA: TGTGCCAGCAGCTTAAACTTAGCGGGATTGAACACCGGGGAGCTGTTTTTT.